The 18 T cell receptor beta chains in this list originate from one sample, sequenced in a study of CD8 T cells in Susac syndrome. RNA, at about 0.45 to 1 ug, was reverse transcribed with random hexamers. TCRdb re-called the immunoSEQ multiplex PCR reads through MiXCR, storing one row per CDR3 protein. Of 100,000 to 150,000 distinct CDR3 sequences in the sample, about 94% are singletons; the top ten hold around 0.12%. Sequenced input: CD4+ T cells from PBMCs. The receptors originated from a human donor with multiple sclerosis.

V gene TRBV3-1 combines with J gene TRBJ2-2, with D unclear. CDR3 length: 15 amino acids. The V gene's germline CDR1 is LGHDT and CDR2 YNNKEL (reference sequence). V was cut by 4 bases and J by 0 bases, with 9 bases left in between. The CDR3 DNA reads as TGTGCCAGCAGCCCACCCCGTCCGAACACCGGGGAGCTGTTTTTT. Translation: CASSPPRPNTGELFF.

The J gene is TRBJ1-1, the V gene TRBV6-5, with TRBD1 matching 8 bases. Losses at the gene ends were 7 bases for V and 4 bases for J; bases not matched to a gene: 11. This CDR3 has 15 residues. Germline lookup yields CDR1 MNHEY and CDR2 SVGAGI. The DNA of the CDR3 is TGTGCCAGCACCCCTCAGGGGGCAAGTATCACTGAAGCTTTCTTT. Translation gives CASTPQGASITEAFF.

The rearrangement links TRBV30 to TRBJ1-5; tentatively, D is TRBD1 (6 bases). The length of the CDR3 is 13 residues. With 2 bases removed from V and 7 bases from J, the gap between germline ends came to 12 bases. The V gene's germline CDR1 is GTSNPN and CDR2 SVGIG (reference sequence). CDR3 residues: CAWSKGGGQPQHF. The CDR3 nucleotides read TGTGCCTGGAGTAAGGGGGGTGGACAGCCCCAGCATTTT.

The J gene is TRBJ1-3, the V gene TRBV4-2; D is ambiguous. Trimming removed 0 bases from V and 7 bases from J, with 7 bases in between. Per the germline V gene, CDR1 is LGHNA and CDR2 is YNFKEQ. The CDR3 is made up of 13 amino acids. The CDR3 nucleotides are TGTGCCAGCAGCCAAGAAAACAGTAACACCATATATTTT. Its protein is CASSQENSNTIYF.

The chain recombines TRBV12-3 or TRBV12-4 with TRBJ2-5, with a weak D call TRBD1 (6 bases). Trimming removed 5 bases at V and 2 bases at J, with 12 bases between. The CDR3 loop spans 14 amino acids. For the CDR3, the DNA is TGTGCCAGCAGTCTCCTAGGGGGACAAGAGACCCAGTACTTC. Translating gives CASSLLGGQETQYF.

This chain uses TRBV29-1 with TRBJ1-4, with D hard to call. V gave up 4 bases and J gave up 3 bases, with 21 bases separating them. The germline V gene has CDR1 SQVTM and CDR2 ANQGSEA. This CDR3 region has 17 residues. CDR3 sequence: CSVGGVGRLHPNEKLFF. In nucleotides, the CDR3 is TGCAGCGTTGGAGGCGTTGGACGATTACACCCTAATGAAAAACTGTTTTTT. Filled out from reference TRBV29-1 and TRBJ1-4, the complete variable domain reads SAVISQKPSRDICQRGTSLTIQCQVDSQVTMMFWYRQQPGQSLTLIATANQGSEATYESGFVIDKFPISRPNLTFSTLTVSNMSPEDSSIYLCSVGGVGRLHPNEKLFFGSGTQLSVL.

The chain recombines TRBV7-9 with TRBJ2-7; 9 nucleotides match TRBD1. V dropped 5 bases and J dropped 5; count of bases not matched to a gene: 1. Germline-derived CDR1 and CDR2 are SEHNR and FQNEAQ (reference sequence). There are 12 residues in the CDR3. The CDR3 here is CASSRTGDEQYF. The CDR3 DNA reads as TGTGCCAGCAGCCGGACAGGGGACGAGCAGTACTTC.

The chain links TRBV6-5 to TRBJ2-5; the match to TRBD2 covers 10 bases. This CDR3 spans 15 amino acids. Germline CDR1 is MNHEY and CDR2 is SVGAGI. The trim removed 2 bases at V and 4 bases at J, leaving 4 bases unmatched. The CDR3 region is CASSYSGGAGETQYF. DNA of the CDR3: TGTGCCAGCAGTTACAGCGGGGGGGCTGGAGAGACCCAGTACTTC.

The V and J genes are TRBV30 and TRBJ1-3; no clear D. CDR3 length equals 15 residues. Trimming stripped 6 bases from V and 0 bases from J, with 15 bases between. The germline V gene has CDR1 GTSNPN and CDR2 SVGIG (reference sequence). CDR3: CACRRAPFSGNTIYF. For the CDR3, the DNA is TGTGCCTGTCGCAGAGCTCCCTTCTCTGGAAACACCATATATTTT.

The V call is TRBV5-1, the J call TRBJ2-3; unclear D gene. In germline, CDR1 is SGHRS, CDR2 YFSETQ. The CDR3 contains 15 residues. The V and J ends lost 0 bases and 4 bases respectively, with 12 bases between them. The CDR3 bases are TGCGCCAGCAGCTTGGATCGGCTAGATTCAGATACGCAGTATTTT. Translated: CASSLDRLDSDTQYF.

The rearrangement links TRBV2 to TRBJ2-3; D is possibly TRBD1 or TRBD2 (6 bases each). Germline V gene lookup returns CDR1 SNHLY and CDR2 FYNNEI. There are 15 residues in the CDR3. Between the trimmed V and J ends, which lost 7 bases and 1 base, there was a span of 15 bases. The CDR3 here is CASKQRGLGTDTQYF. The CDR3 nucleotides are TGTGCCAGCAAGCAACGGGGGCTGGGCACAGATACGCAGTATTTT.

V usage is TRBV2 and J usage is TRBJ1-5; TRBD1 matches at 8 bases. The germline V gene encodes CDR1 SNHLY and CDR2 FYNNEI. J was trimmed by 3 bases and V by 10 bases; bases with no gene match: 11. This CDR3 has 15 residues. CDR3 nucleotides: TGTGCCACCTCACGCCAGGGACAGGCCAATCAGCCCCAGCATTTT. Its protein is CATSRQGQANQPQHF.

The CDR3, as DNA: TGTGCCAGCAGGGGGACCGGGGGTCACTATGGCTACACCTTC. Protein sequence: CASRGTGGHYGYTF. V is TRBV9 and J is TRBJ1-2, with TRBD1 as a possible D gene (5 bases). Germline V lookup: CDR1 SGDLS, CDR2 YYNGEE. V was clipped by 5 bases and J by 3 bases, with 14 bases between them. This CDR3 region has 14 residues. Variable domain in full (rest from reference TRBV9 and TRBJ1-2): DSGVTQTPKHLITATGQRVTLRCSPRSGDLSVYWYQQSLDQGLQFLIQYYNGEERAKGNILERFSAQQFPDLHSELNLSSLELGDSALYFCASRGTGGHYGYTFGSGTRLTVV.

This chain connects TRBV4-3 to TRBJ2-6; D remains unclear. The CDR3 consists of 16 residues. Trimming removed 0 bases at V and 0 bases at J, with 6 bases between. Germline loops: CDR1 LGHNA, CDR2 YSLEER. Written as DNA, the CDR3 is TGCGCCAGCAGCCAAGATAGGCCCTCTGGGGCCAACGTCCTGACTTTC. Residues: CASSQDRPSGANVLTF.

Here the CDR3 DNA reads TGCGCCAGCAGCTTGGGCACTAGGACGGAGTCCTACGAGCAGTACTTC. Translated: CASSLGTRTESYEQYF. The chain carries TRBV5-1 and TRBJ2-7, with D tentatively TRBD2 (5 bases). This CDR3 contains 16 residues. Germline V gives CDR1 SGHRS, CDR2 YFSETQ. V lost 0 bases and J 1 base, leaving 14 bases between the germline ends.

The rearrangement uses TRBV7-9 and TRBJ2-7; 8 nucleotides match TRBD2. V was clipped by 3 bases and J by 6 bases; unmatched bases: 4. Germline lookup yields CDR1 SEHNR and CDR2 FQNEAQ (reference sequence). This CDR3 is 13 amino acids long. CDR3 DNA: TGTGCCAGCAGCTTTTCAAGCGGGGGCGAGCAGTACTTC. Amino acid sequence: CASSFSSGGEQYF.

A single count supports this clonotype. The CDR3 DNA is TGCGCCAGCAGCTTGGGGTCGTTGGACGGGGAGCTGTTTTTT. This encodes CASSLGSLDGELFF. The chain joins TRBV5-1 to TRBJ2-2; D not resolved. This CDR3 contains 14 residues. Germline CDR1 SGHRS, CDR2 YFSETQ. Deletions cut 0 bases from V and 7 bases from J, with 10 bases between.

This clonotype was picked up one time. The gene calls are TRBV14 and TRBJ2-7; 7 nucleotides align to TRBD1. V trimming: 5 bases; J trimming: 5 bases; junction bases outside the gene matches: 9. Germline V gene sequence: CDR1 SGHDN, CDR2 FVKESK. The CDR3 sequence is 14 residues long. The CDR3 loop is CASSSTRGFDEQYF. CDR3 DNA sequence: TGTGCCAGCAGCTCGACCAGGGGGTTCGACGAGCAGTACTTC.